This TCR beta chain was identified during a study of identical twins. Germline V gene data show CDR1 as DFQATT and CDR2 as SNEGSKA (reference sequence). There are 15 residues in the CDR3. Between the trimmed V and J ends, which lost 3 bases and 0 bases, there was a span of 9 bases. TCRdb called the 5' RACE reads again in MiXCR, with one record for every CDR3 protein. This sample carries hundreds of thousands of distinct CDR3 sequences, 20% to 30% of them seen once, and the ten largest clones take roughly 3%. General study findings and limits: Cord blood beta clonotypes that were abundant carried fewer insertions, and memory repertoires showed no such trend.

This clonotype was seen a few times. The antigen is not known. This same sample was also taken into another study, of T cells expressing NK-cell markers. That work contributes: NKG2C+ dominant clonotype frequencies in six or seven donors were about 1.0-7.5% of CD8+ T cells.

Material: CD4+ T cells sorted from blood. This sequence originates from a woman under 30 in good health. The chain carries TRBV20-1 and TRBJ1-6, with a possible D match to TRBD1 (6 bases). The CDR3 here is CSASIGGSYNSPLHF. CDR3 nucleotide sequence: TGCAGTGCTAGTATAGGGGGCTCCTATAATTCACCCCTCCACTTT.